The present T cell receptor (beta chain) was sequenced within a study of cytomegalovirus exposure and HLA in healthy donors. J was trimmed by 6 bases and V by 4 bases; bases with no gene match: 9. The CDR3 sequence is 14 residues long. From germline, CDR1 is SGHRS and CDR2 YFSETQ. Primers: 60 Vbeta forward and 13 Jbeta reverse. Here immunoSEQ multiplex PCR was the method, and the copy in TCRdb shows in-frame clones only, minus some. The repertoire table contains under 200,000 clones. The source is a man aged 25-45 years in good health and CMV-seronegative. The V call is TRBV5-1, the J call TRBJ1-2, with 7 bases matching TRBD1. The sample comprised PBMCs. The CDR3 DNA sequence: TGCGCCAGCAGCGTGGGACAGAGGAAAGATGGCTACACCTTC. As protein: CASSVGQRKDGYTF.